These 24 T cell receptor beta chains were sequenced from one sample in a study of blood T cell repertoires in COVID-19. Method: immunoSEQ multiplex PCR; TCRdb's copy keeps in-frame clones and lacks some. This sample has over 130,000 clones, with around 86% found just once. The source material was peripheral blood. The receptors originated from an older man with acute or convalescent COVID-19.

The chain couples TRBV28 to TRBJ1-5; D is ambiguous. CDR1 and CDR2 (germline): MDHEN, SYDVKM. Trimming took 4 bases from V and 11 from J, leaving 12 bases between them. This CDR3 has 12 amino acids. CDR3: CASSYPGGSQHF. The CDR3 DNA reads as TGTGCCAGCAGTTACCCAGGCGGGTCCCAGCATTTT. The full variable domain, rest sourced from reference TRBV28 and TRBJ1-5, is DVKVTQSSRYLVKRTGEKVFLECVQDMDHENMFWYRQDPGLGLRLIYFSYDVKMKEKGDIPEGYSVSREKKERFSLILESASTNQTSMYLCASSYPGGSQHFGDGTRLSIL.

CDR3 DNA sequence: TGCAGCGTCGTGGGGGGGGGACTAGCGGCATACAATGAGCAGTTCTTC. Encoded protein: CSVVGGGLAAYNEQFF. The chain couples TRBV29-1 to TRBJ2-1; 11 bases match TRBD2. Germline V CDR1 and CDR2: SQVTM, ANQGSEA. The ends lost 6 bases at V and 4 bases at J; junction bases unmatched: 11. The CDR3 length is 16 residues.

J is TRBJ2-7 and V is TRBV29-1; weak D call: TRBD1 (5 bases). Trimming took off 2 bases at V and 1 base at J, with 12 bases between the two ends. This CDR3 is built from 14 residues. Germline-derived CDR1 and CDR2 are SQVTM and ANQGSEA. The CDR3 DNA follows: TGCAGCGTTGAACCATGGGCAGGGTCCTACGAGCAGTACTTC. As protein: CSVEPWAGSYEQYF.

The chain employs TRBV9 and TRBJ2-3, with 7 bases fitting TRBD2. In germline, CDR1 is SGDLS, CDR2 YYNGEE. The CDR3 spans 17 residues. Losses at the gene ends were 0 bases for V and 2 bases for J; bases not matched to a gene: 9. CDR3 residues: CASSVGASGSVTDTQYF. The DNA of the CDR3 is TGTGCCAGCAGCGTAGGGGCTAGCGGTTCGGTCACAGATACGCAGTATTTT.

V is TRBV9 and J is TRBJ2-5; TRBD1 agrees at 10 bases. The CDR3 is made up of 17 amino acids. The germline CDR1 and CDR2 sequences are SGDLS and YYNGEE. The V segment lost 0 bases and the J segment 7 bases; nucleotides outside the gene matches: 12. CDR3 nucleotide sequence: TGTGCCAGCAGCGTAGATCCGGGACAGGGGATCGAGGGGACCCAGTACTTC. It specifies CASSVDPGQGIEGTQYF.

The rearrangement joins TRBV5-4 to TRBJ1-2; 8 bases line up with TRBD1. J lost 6 bases, V lost 4 bases, and 8 bases had no gene match. This CDR3 contains 14 residues. Germline V gene sequence: CDR1 SGHNT, CDR2 YYREEE (reference sequence). The CDR3 DNA reads TGTGCCAGCAGCAAAGGACAGGGACAGAATGGCTACACCTTC. Residues: CASSKGQGQNGYTF.

The chain joins TRBV27 to TRBJ2-7; TRBD2 agrees at 13 bases. The CDR3 runs 16 residues. Trimming at V came to 5 bases and at J to 9 bases, leaving 13 bases not matched to a gene. The germline gives CDR1 MNHEY, CDR2 SMNVEV (reference sequence). The CDR3: CASSTSPGLAGSRQYF. The CDR3 DNA is TGTGCCAGCAGTACATCCCCGGGACTAGCGGGAAGTCGGCAGTACTTC.

The CDR3 nucleotides are TGTGCCAGCAGCTCCCGACTAGATTTCTACAATGAGCAGTTCTTC. Translating gives CASSSRLDFYNEQFF. This chain uses TRBV11-2 with TRBJ2-1; perhaps TRBD2 as D (6 bases). With 4 bases removed from V and 3 bases from J, the gap between germline ends came to 13 bases. There are 15 residues in the CDR3. Germline lookup yields CDR1 SGHAT and CDR2 FQNNGV.

The rearrangement uses TRBV6-2 or TRBV6-3 and TRBJ2-7; 9 bases align to TRBD1. V lost 2 bases to trimming and J lost 5 bases; unmatched junction nucleotides: 7. The CDR3 has 15 residues. Germline-derived CDR1 and CDR2 are MNHEY and SVGEGT. CDR3 sequence (DNA): TGTGCCAGCAGTTACCGGGACAGGGAGTTCGACGAGCAGTACTTC. Protein: CASSYRDREFDEQYF.

This chain links TRBV6-6 with TRBJ1-2, with D perhaps TRBD1 (6 bases). The CDR3 length is 16 residues. Per the germline V gene, CDR1 is MNHNY and CDR2 is SVGAGI (reference sequence). Trimming removed 5 bases from V and 4 bases from J, with 20 bases in between. The CDR3 region is CASSSTWDTPSYGYTF. Written as DNA, the CDR3 is TGTGCCAGCAGTAGTACTTGGGACACACCGAGCTATGGCTACACCTTC.

This clone showed up just once. This chain connects TRBV28 to TRBJ1-1; D is undetermined. Germline V gives CDR1 MDHEN, CDR2 SYDVKM. Between the trimmed V and J ends, which lost 5 bases and 2 bases, there was a span of 9 bases. This CDR3 contains 13 residues. In nucleotides, the CDR3 is TGTGCCAGCAGTCCTCCCCTCAACACTGAAGCTTTCTTT. Translated, it gives CASSPPLNTEAFF.

This sequence joins TRBV7-2 and TRBJ1-3; 7 positions match TRBD1. The J segment lost 1 base and the V segment lost 5 bases, leaving 8 bases of the junction unmatched. The V gene's germline CDR1 is SGHTA and CDR2 FQGNSA. CDR3 size: 16 residues. The CDR3 nucleotides are TGTGCCAGCAGCAGGTTGACAGGGTGGTCTGGAAACACCATATATTTT. Encoded protein: CASSRLTGWSGNTIYF.

The CDR3 nucleotides read TGTGCCAGCACCAAAGTAGGGACTTCTCAAGATTCACCCCTCCACTTT. Translation: CASTKVGTSQDSPLHF. The chain joins TRBV7-9 to TRBJ1-6, with D possibly TRBD1 on 5 matching bases. In germline, CDR1 is SEHNR, CDR2 FQNEAQ (reference sequence). The CDR3 loop spans 16 amino acids. The V end lost 7 bases, the J end lost 8 bases, and 21 bases lay between the germline ends.

The chain joins TRBV7-9 to TRBJ2-7; 7 nucleotides agree with TRBD1. After removal of 5 bases from V and 2 bases from J, the junction contained 9 bases not matched to a gene. The CDR3 runs 15 residues. Per germline, CDR1 SEHNR and CDR2 FQNEAQ (reference sequence). The CDR3 DNA is TGTGCCAGCAGCCAACCGGGACAGACTACCTACGAGCAGTACTTC. This codes for CASSQPGQTTYEQYF.

The chain carries TRBV4-2 and TRBJ2-5; 8 bases map to TRBD2. V shed 3 bases and J 2 bases; nucleotides not matched to a gene: 5. The CDR3 covers 15 residues. From germline, CDR1 is LGHNA and CDR2 YNFKEQ. The CDR3 loop is CASSQVIAGQETQYF. The DNA of the CDR3 is TGTGCCAGCAGCCAGGTAATAGCGGGGCAAGAGACCCAGTACTTC.

The chain joins TRBV7-2 to TRBJ2-2; D is ambiguous. V shed 1 base and J shed 1 base, with 10 bases lying between them. The CDR3 sequence is 16 residues long. From germline, CDR1 is SGHTA and CDR2 FQGNSA. The CDR3 DNA reads TGTGCCAGCAGCTTAGGCCCCTCGGTGAACACCGGGGAGCTGTTTTTT. It is translated as CASSLGPSVNTGELFF.

This clone was recorded once. This chain's CDR3 is CASSPGQAGNEQFF. The CDR3 DNA is TGTGCCAGCAGTCCGGGACAGGCGGGCAATGAGCAGTTCTTC. The V call is TRBV28, the J call TRBJ2-1; 8 positions match TRBD1. Germline CDR1 reads MDHEN; CDR2 reads SYDVKM. V lost 5 bases, J lost 6 bases, and 6 bases stayed unmatched. The CDR3 contains 14 residues.

This chain joins TRBV5-1 and TRBJ2-5; D is possibly TRBD2 (5 bases). V lost 1 base and J 3 bases, leaving 7 bases between the germline ends. The CDR3 is 13 residues long. Germline CDR1 is SGHRS and CDR2 is YFSETQ. The CDR3 spells CASSLFGEETQYF. CDR3 coding DNA: TGCGCCAGCAGCTTGTTCGGGGAAGAGACCCAGTACTTC.

The chain recombines TRBV7-3 with TRBJ2-5; TRBD2 aligns across 8 bases. There are 16 residues in the CDR3. Germline V gene data show CDR1 as SGHTA and CDR2 as FQGTGA. With V trimmed by 1 base and J by 5 bases, 9 bases remained unmatched. CDR3 sequence (DNA): TGTGCCAGCAGCTTAAATCTGGGCTTAGCGGGGGAGACCCAGTACTTC. It codes for CASSLNLGLAGETQYF. The full variable domain, in which reference TRBV7-3 and TRBJ2-5 provide the parts outside the CDR3, is GAGVSQTPSNKVTEKGKYVELRCDPISGHTALYWYRQSLGQGPEFLIYFQGTGAADDSGLPNDRFFAVRPEGSVSTLKIQRTERGDSAVYLCASSLNLGLAGETQYFGPGTRLLVL.

This chain joins TRBV6-5 and TRBJ1-4; D is undetermined. Trimming took 2 bases from V and 0 from J, leaving 4 bases between them. The CDR3 has 14 amino acids. Germline V gene lookup returns CDR1 MNHEY and CDR2 SVGAGI. The CDR3, as DNA: TGTGCCAGCAGTTACCTGTCAACTAATGAAAAACTGTTTTTT. It codes for CASSYLSTNEKLFF.

V and J are TRBV19 and TRBJ2-7; 9 nucleotides agree with TRBD2. The V and J ends lost 5 bases and 4 bases, in that order; junction bases with no gene match: 9. The CDR3 has 15 amino acids. In germline, CDR1 is LNHDA, CDR2 SQIVND (reference sequence). The CDR3 region is CASSGLSGGLYEQYF. CDR3 sequence (DNA): TGTGCCAGTAGTGGATTGAGCGGGGGGCTGTACGAGCAGTACTTC.

The chain carries TRBV29-1 and TRBJ2-7; TRBD1 aligns across 8 bases. With V trimmed by 4 bases and J by 4 bases, 3 bases remained unmatched. The CDR3 extends over 12 amino acids. Germline CDR1 SQVTM, CDR2 ANQGSEA. As DNA, the CDR3 is TGCAGCGTTGGCCAGGGGGCTTACGAGCAGTACTTC. Protein product: CSVGQGAYEQYF.

This chain uses TRBV6-5 with TRBJ2-2; 8 bases line up with TRBD1. The J segment lost 7 bases and the V segment lost 5 bases, leaving 9 bases of the junction unmatched. The CDR3 covers 15 residues. Germline lookup yields CDR1 MNHEY and CDR2 SVGAGI. The chain's CDR3 is CASSPSTGAGGELFF. CDR3 coding DNA: TGTGCCAGCAGTCCCTCGACAGGGGCTGGCGGGGAGCTGTTTTTT.

The V gene is TRBV3-1 (or the pseudogene TRBV3-2), the J gene TRBJ2-3; 9 bases are a match to TRBD2. Trimming at V came to 2 bases and at J to 1 base, leaving 1 base not matched to a gene. The germline V gene encodes CDR1 LGHDT and CDR2 YNNKEL (reference sequence). The CDR3 covers 15 residues. The CDR3 coding sequence is TGTGCCAGCAGCCAATTAGCGGGGGGCACAGATACGCAGTATTTT. Protein sequence: CASSQLAGGTDTQYF.